Included here is one T cell receptor (beta chain) sequence, with context. The data derive from a study of blood T cell repertoires in COVID-19. Study as a whole: Researchers got acute and convalescent COVID-19 samples from the United States, Italy and Spain.

The data were produced by immunoSEQ multiplex PCR, yet TCRdb's version contains in-frame clones alone and is incomplete. The data show 150,000 to 160,000 clones, about 90% seen once. Trimming removed 4 bases at V and 5 bases at J, with 14 bases between. Germline assignment: CDR1 SQVTM and CDR2 ANQGSEA. The CDR3 is 13 amino acids. The gene calls are TRBV29-1 and TRBJ2-5; maybe TRBD2 (5 bases). This TCR was recovered from a man aged 50 to 59 with acute or convalescent COVID-19. The source material was peripheral blood. CDR3 nucleotides: TGCAGCGTTGTGGGTCGGCCGGGGGAGACCCAGTACTTC. Amino acid sequence: CSVVGRPGETQYF.